A selection of T cell receptor beta chains follows, all from one sample in a study of B cell selection in AIRE deficiency. Produced via immunoSEQ multiplex PCR; TCRdb's table is partial and in-frame only. Altogether about 22,000 clones are present, roughly 91% being singletons, with the ten largest covering approximately 1.5%. The sequencing sample was made of CD4+CD25+ Tregs sorted from PBMCs. These receptors were collected from a human donor in good health. Both conserved end residues are part of each CDR3. A D gene is named only where the DNA matches it firmly.

D	V	J	DNA	CDR3
-	TRBV29-1	TRBJ2-1	TGCAGCGTTGCAGGGATGAATGAGCAGTTCTTC	CSVAGMNEQFF
TRBD1	TRBV10-2	TRBJ2-5	TGCGCCAGCAGTCGGACAGGGGCTGCGGAGACCCAGTACTTC	CASSRTGAAETQYF
TRBD1	TRBV19	TRBJ1-5	TGTGCCAGTAGTCCTTGGGACAGCTCCATGGGCAATCAGCCCCAGCATTTT	CASSPWDSSMGNQPQHF
-	TRBV5-6	TRBJ1-2	TGTGCCAGCAGCTTGTGGGGGGGCTATGGCTACACCTTC	CASSLWGGYGYTF
-	TRBV6-5	TRBJ2-3	TGTGCCAGCAGAAACGGCTTAGGCGGGGATACGCAGTATTTT	CASRNGLGGDTQYF
-	TRBV6-1	TRBJ2-5	TGTGCCAGCAGTGAGGGGGGCTTAGATGAGACCCAGTACTTC	CASSEGGLDETQYF
TRBD2	TRBV28	TRBJ2-7	TGTGCCAGCAGCCCCGGACTAGCGCCCTCCTACGAGCAGTACTTC	CASSPGLAPSYEQYF
-	TRBV7-7	TRBJ2-7	TGTGCTAGCAGCTTAGACAGAACCTCCTACGAGCAGTACTTC	CASSLDRTSYEQYF
TRBD2	TRBV19	TRBJ2-5	TGTGCCAGTAGGCCCCCGGGACTAGCGAGTAGAGAGACCCAGTACTTC	CASRPPGLASRETQYF
TRBD1	TRBV5-4	TRBJ2-2	TGTGCCAGCAGCTTAGCCCCACAGGGGCCCGGGGAGCTGTTTTTT	CASSLAPQGPGELFF
TRBD2	TRBV4-1	TRBJ2-1	TGCGCCAGCAGCCAATGGTCTAAGGGACTAGCGGGGGGATGGAATGAGCAGTTCTTC	CASSQWSKGLAGGWNEQFF
-	TRBV4-1	TRBJ2-5	TGCGCCAGCAGCCAAGATAGGGGGGGACGTTTCGGAGAGACCCAGTACTTC	CASSQDRGGRFGETQYF
-	TRBV10-1	TRBJ2-2	TGCGCCAGCAGTGACGCGCCCACCGGGGAGCTGTTTTTT	CASSDAPTGELFF
-	TRBV5-4	TRBJ2-3	TGTGCCAGCAGCCGACAGGGAGGGAGCACAGATACGCAGTATTTT	CASSRQGGSTDTQYF
-	TRBV4-2	TRBJ1-2	TGTGCCAGCAGCCAAGGCGTTGGAGGGGAGGGATATGGCTACACCTTC	CASSQGVGGEGYGYTF